Listed below are T cell receptor beta chains from one sample, sequenced in a study of blood T cell repertoires in COVID-19. Sequencing was performed with immunoSEQ multiplex PCR; in TCRdb, only in-frame clones are kept and a portion is missing. In the table there are 80,000 to 100,000 clones, approximately 81% of which are singletons. Sequencing was carried out using peripheral blood. These receptors were collected from a man aged 60-69 years with acute or convalescent COVID-19. Both conserved end residues are part of each CDR3. The D gene is left open where the match is weak. Only part of the rows carry a size: once, few, many, or a class if the clone is expanded.

>TRBV28|NA|TRBD1|TRBJ1-1
TGTGCCAGCACCTACCAGGGACAGATAAACACTGAAGCTTTCTTT
CASTYQGQINTEAFF
>TRBV10-3|NA|TRBD1|TRBJ2-7
TGTGCCATCAGTGATCCGGGACAGGGTATCTTTTCCTACGAGCAGTACTTC
CAISDPGQGIFSYEQYF
>TRBV3-1/TRBV3-2|NA|NA|TRBJ2-1
TGTGCCAGCAGCCAAGATCTCTGGAGAAGGAATGAGCAGTTCTTC
CASSQDLWRRNEQFF
>TRBV5-1|NA|NA|TRBJ2-1
TGCGCCAGCAGAAGTAGCTGGAGCAATGAGCAGTTCTTC
CASRSSWSNEQFF
>TRBV5-6|NA|TRBD1|TRBJ1-2
TGTGCCAGCAGCTTGTCCGGGACAGGGGTTCGGTATGGCTACACCTTC
CASSLSGTGVRYGYTF
>TRBV6-2/TRBV6-3|NA|TRBD1|TRBJ2-7
TGTGCCAGCAGTTACTCAGGACAGGTGGGGGACTACGAGCAGTACTTC
CASSYSGQVGDYEQYF
>TRBV6-5|NA|NA|TRBJ2-1
TGTGCCAGCAGCCTCGATCTTAGACAGAACAATGAGCAGTTCTTC
CASSLDLRQNNEQFF
>TRBV6-5|NA|NA|TRBJ1-1
TGTGCCAGCAGCCTATTTCCTACAGCGAACACTGAAGCTTTCTTT
CASSLFPTANTEAFF
>TRBV27|NA|NA|TRBJ2-2
TGTGCCAGCAGTTTATGGCAGACCGGGGAGCTGTTTTTT
CASSLWQTGELFF
>TRBV11-3|NA|NA|TRBJ2-7
TGTGCCAGTCGGGGTTCCTACGAGCAGTACTTC
CASRGSYEQYF
>TRBV9|once|NA|TRBJ1-5
TGTGCCAGCGGGAGGGGAAGGGACAACCAGCCCCAGCATTTT
CASGRGRDNQPQHF
>TRBV5-4|once|TRBD1|TRBJ1-4
TGTGCCAGCAGCTTCGGGACAGGGGGAACCATGCCTAATGAAAAACTGTTTTTT
CASSFGTGGTMPNEKLFF
>TRBV19|few|TRBD1|TRBJ1-2
TGTGCCAGTAGCGGACAGGCCGCTAACTATGGCTACACCTTC
CASSGQAANYGYTF
>TRBV27|NA|NA|TRBJ1-5
TGTGCCAGCAGTTTAACAGGGAAGGATCAGCCCCAGCATTTT
CASSLTGKDQPQHF
>TRBV7-2|NA|TRBD1|TRBJ2-5
TGTGCCAGCAGCCCAGACAGGGGAGTTGAGACCCAGTACTTC
CASSPDRGVETQYF